The source of this TCR beta chain is a study of T cells after yellow fever vaccination. The germline V gene encodes CDR1 LGHNT and CDR2 FRNRAP. V dropped 5 bases and J dropped 4 bases, with 11 bases sitting between them. The CDR3 runs 13 residues. Each CDR3 protein is one row after TCRdb ran MiXCR on the 5' RACE reads. This repertoire shows roughly 320,000 distinct CDR3 sequences, approximately 11% found once; its top ten account for 2.5% to 4%. The sample was CD4+ T cells sorted from PBMCs, taken 45 days after the yellow fever booster vaccination. The sequence was obtained from a man aged 18 to 29 who received the YFV17D yellow fever vaccine. V gene TRBV12-5 combines with J gene TRBJ1-2, with a possible D match to TRBD1 (6 bases). As DNA, the CDR3 is TGTGCTAGTGGTCTGGGACAAGTCTATGGCTACACCTTC. It yields the protein CASGLGQVYGYTF. Using reference TRBV12-5 and TRBJ1-2 for the parts outside the CDR3, the full variable domain is DARVTQTPRHKVTEMGQEVTMRCQPILGHNTVFWYRQTMMQGLELLAYFRNRAPLDDSGMPKDRFSAEMPDATLATLKIQPSEPRDSAVYFCASGLGQVYGYTFGSGTRLTVV.